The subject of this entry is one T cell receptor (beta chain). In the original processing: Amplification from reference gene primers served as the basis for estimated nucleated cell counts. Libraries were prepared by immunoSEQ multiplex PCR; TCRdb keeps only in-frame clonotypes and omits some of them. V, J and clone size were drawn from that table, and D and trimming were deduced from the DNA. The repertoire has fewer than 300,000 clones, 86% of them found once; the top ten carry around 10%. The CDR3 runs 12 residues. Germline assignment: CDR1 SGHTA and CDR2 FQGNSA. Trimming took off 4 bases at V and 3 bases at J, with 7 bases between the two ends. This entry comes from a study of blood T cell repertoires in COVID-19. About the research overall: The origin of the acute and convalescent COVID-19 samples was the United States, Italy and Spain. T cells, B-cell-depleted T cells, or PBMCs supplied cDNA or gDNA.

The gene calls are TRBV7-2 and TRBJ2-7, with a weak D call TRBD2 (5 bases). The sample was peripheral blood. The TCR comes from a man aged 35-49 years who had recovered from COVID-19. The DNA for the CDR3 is TGTGCCAGCAGCTGGGCGGGCTACGAGCAGTACTTC. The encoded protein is CASSWAGYEQYF. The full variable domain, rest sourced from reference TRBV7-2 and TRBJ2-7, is GAGVSQSPSNKVTEKGKDVELRCDPISGHTALYWYRQSLGQGLEFLIYFQGNSAPDKSGLPSDRFSAERTGGSVSTLTIQRTQQEDSAVYLCASSWAGYEQYFGPGTRLTVT.